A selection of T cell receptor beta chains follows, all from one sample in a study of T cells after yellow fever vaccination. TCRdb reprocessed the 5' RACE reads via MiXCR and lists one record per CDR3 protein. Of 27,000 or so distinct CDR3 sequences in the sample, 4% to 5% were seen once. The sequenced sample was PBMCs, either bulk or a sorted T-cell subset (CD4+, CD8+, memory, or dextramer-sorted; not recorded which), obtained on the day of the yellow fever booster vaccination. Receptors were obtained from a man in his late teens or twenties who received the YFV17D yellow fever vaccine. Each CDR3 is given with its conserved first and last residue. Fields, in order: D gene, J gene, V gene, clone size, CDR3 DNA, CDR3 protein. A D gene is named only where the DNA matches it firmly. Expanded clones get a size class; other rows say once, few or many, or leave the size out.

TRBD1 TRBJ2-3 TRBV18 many TGTGCCAGCTCACCCGTGACAGGGGAAGATACGCAGTATTTT CASSPVTGEDTQYF
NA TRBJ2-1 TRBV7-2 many TGTGCCAGCAGCTCCTCTAGCTGGAATGAGCAGTTCTTC CASSSSSWNEQFF
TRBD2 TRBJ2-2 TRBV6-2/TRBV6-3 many TGTGCCAGCAGTTACCTTATCGGAGCGGGGGGCCCTAACACCGGGGAGCTGTTTTTT CASSYLIGAGGPNTGELFF
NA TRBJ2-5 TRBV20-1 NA TGCAGTGCTAGGCCCCAAGAGACCCAGTACTTC CSARPQETQYF
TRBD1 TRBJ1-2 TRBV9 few TGTGCCAGCAGCGTGGACAGGGGCGATCCTAACTATGGCTACACCTTC CASSVDRGDPNYGYTF
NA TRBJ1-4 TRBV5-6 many TGTGCCAGCAGCGACGCGGGAACAGGAAGAGGAAAACTGTTTTTT CASSDAGTGRGKLFF
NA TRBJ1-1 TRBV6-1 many TGTGCCAGCAGTGTCCGGGAGAGGGCTGAAGCTTTCTTT CASSVRERAEAFF
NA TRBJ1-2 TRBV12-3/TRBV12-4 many TGTGCCAGCAGTTCGTTCGGTGGCTACACCTTC CASSSFGGYTF
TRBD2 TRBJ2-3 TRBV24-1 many TGTGCCACCAGTGCAGGACTAGCGGGGGGCTCCTACACAGATACGCAGTATTTT CATSAGLAGGSYTDTQYF
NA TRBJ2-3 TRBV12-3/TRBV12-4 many TGTGCCAGCAGTTTAGCGCTGGATGGGGTAACAGATACGCAGTATTTT CASSLALDGVTDTQYF
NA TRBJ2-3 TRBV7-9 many TGTGCCAGCAGCTTAGGACTAGATTGGGGCACTAGCACAGATACGCAGTATTTT CASSLGLDWGTSTDTQYF
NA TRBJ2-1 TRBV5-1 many TGCGCCAGCAGCTTGGGGGGCCTTTACAATGAGCAGTTCTTC CASSLGGLYNEQFF
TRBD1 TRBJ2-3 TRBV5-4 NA TGTGCCAGCAGTCGAGGGGGCCCGAATATAGATACGCAGTATTTT CASSRGGPNIDTQYF
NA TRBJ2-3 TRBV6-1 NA TGTGGCAGCGATCGCGGGAAAGGAGGAAATACGCAGTATTTT CGSDRGKGGNTQYF
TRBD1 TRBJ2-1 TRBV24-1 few TGTGCCACCAGTGACCAGACAGGGAACAATGAGCAGTTCTTC CATSDQTGNNEQFF
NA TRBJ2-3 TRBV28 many TGTGCCAGCACCCATCATACCGGGGGTACAGATACGCAGTATTTT CASTHHTGGTDTQYF
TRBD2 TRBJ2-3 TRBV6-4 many TGTGCCAGCAGTGGCGGGGGGGCCAGCACAGATACGCAGTATTTT CASSGGGASTDTQYF
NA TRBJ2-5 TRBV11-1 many TGTGCCAGCAGCCCCGGACAAGAGACCCAGTACTTC CASSPGQETQYF
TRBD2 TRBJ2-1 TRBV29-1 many TGCAGCGCCCATCCGGGAGGGAATGAGCAGTTCTTC CSAHPGGNEQFF
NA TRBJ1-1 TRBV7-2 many TGTGCCAGCAGCTTACGACAGGACACTGAAGCTTTCTTT CASSLRQDTEAFF
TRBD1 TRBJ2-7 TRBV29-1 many TGCAGCGTTGATCTGGGGGGTCGGACAGGGGTTTTCGAGCAGTACTTC CSVDLGGRTGVFEQYF
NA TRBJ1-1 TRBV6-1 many TGTGCCAGCAGTGACGCACCGAACACTGAAGCTTTCTTT CASSDAPNTEAFF
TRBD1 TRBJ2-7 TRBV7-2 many TGTGCCAGCAGCTTAGTACCCCGACAGGGACCCTACGAGCAGTACTTC CASSLVPRQGPYEQYF
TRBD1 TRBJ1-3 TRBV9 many TGTGCCAGCAGCATCACGGGACAGACTATCTCTGGAAACACCATATATTTT CASSITGQTISGNTIYF
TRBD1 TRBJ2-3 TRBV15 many TGTGCCACCAGCAGAGTAATGGACAGGCCCACAGATACGCAGTATTTT CATSRVMDRPTDTQYF
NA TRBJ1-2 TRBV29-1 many TGCAGCGCCGAACGAGGGGTGGAGAACTATGGCTACACCTTC CSAERGVENYGYTF
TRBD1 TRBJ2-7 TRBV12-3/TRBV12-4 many TGTGCCAGCAGTGCCCGGGACAGGGGGGGTCAGCAGTACTTC CASSARDRGGQQYF
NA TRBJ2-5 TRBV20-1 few TGCAGTGCGAGGACCCCCCCCCAAGAGACCCAGTACTTC CSARTPPQETQYF
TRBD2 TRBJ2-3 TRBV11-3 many TGTGCCAGCAGCGCGGGGGGGGGAGATACGCAGTATTTT CASSAGGGDTQYF
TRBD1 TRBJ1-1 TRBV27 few TGTGCCAGCAGTTCCGGCGGGACAGGGAACACTGAAGCTTTCTTT CASSSGGTGNTEAFF
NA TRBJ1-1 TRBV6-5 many TGTGCCAGCCAACCCGGGTTGAACACTGAAGCTTTCTTT CASQPGLNTEAFF
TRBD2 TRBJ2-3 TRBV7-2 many TGTGCCAGCAGCTTTAGCGGGGGGGCAGATACGCAGTATTTT CASSFSGGADTQYF
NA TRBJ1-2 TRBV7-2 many TGTGCCAGCAGCTTATCGGGGGCAGGGTCCTATGGCTACACCTTC CASSLSGAGSYGYTF
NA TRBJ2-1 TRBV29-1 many TGCAGCGTTGAAGGACAGCGATACAATGAGCAGTTCTTC CSVEGQRYNEQFF
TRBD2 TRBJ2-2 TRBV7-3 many TGTGCCAGCAGCCCCAGACTAGCGGGGAACACCGGGGAGCTGTTTTTT CASSPRLAGNTGELFF
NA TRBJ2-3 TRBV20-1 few TGCAGTGCTGACGCGGGGTCGGATACGCAGTATTTT CSADAGSDTQYF